What follows are 2 T cell receptor beta chains derived from one specimen sequenced in a study of blood T cell repertoires in COVID-19. The data were produced by immunoSEQ multiplex PCR, yet TCRdb's version contains in-frame clones alone and is incomplete. The table shows some 240,000 clones, with about 90% occurring only once. Material: peripheral blood. These receptors all come from a man between 60 and 75 years old who had recovered from COVID-19.

The chain recombines TRBV11-2 with TRBJ2-7; possible D gene TRBD1, 6 bases. Between the trimmed V and J ends, which lost 1 base and 1 base, there was a span of 11 bases. The CDR3 runs to 15 residues. From germline, CDR1 is SGHAT and CDR2 FQNNGV. The CDR3 sequence is CASSLVGTPSYEQYF. CDR3 nucleotide sequence: TGTGCCAGCAGCTTAGTTGGGACACCTTCCTACGAGCAGTACTTC.

This chain joins TRBV9 and TRBJ1-2; D unresolved. This CDR3 has 15 amino acids. V lost 0 bases to trimming and J lost 1 base, with 10 bases between them. Germline V gene sequence: CDR1 SGDLS, CDR2 YYNGEE. The CDR3 nucleotides read TGTGCCAGCAGCGTAGGCGGATCCCTTAACTATGGCTACACCTTC. It encodes CASSVGGSLNYGYTF.